Given below is one TCR beta chain in context. Per the original methods: Amplification from reference gene primers served as the basis for estimated nucleated cell counts. Using immunoSEQ multiplex PCR, the repertoire was profiled, and TCRdb retains in-frame clones only, with some absent. D and trimming come from the DNA, and the V and J calls and clone size come from that table. The data hold roughly 53,000 clones, with roughly nine tenths observed a single time. The germline V gene has CDR1 MNHEY and CDR2 SVGAGI. Trimming cost V 3 bases and J 4 bases, with 15 bases left between them. The CDR3 length is 15 residues. The data were taken from a study of blood T cell repertoires in COVID-19. Study at large: COVID-19 samples from acute and convalescent phases originated in the United States, Italy and Spain. Sample material is recorded as cDNA or gDNA derived from T cells, B-cell-depleted T cells, or PBMCs.

The sequencing input was peripheral blood. The TCR was taken from a man aged 55 to 70 with acute or convalescent COVID-19. The chain joins TRBV6-5 to TRBJ1-2, with a possible D match to TRBD1 (6 bases). The CDR3 loop is CASSYRGSGGYGYTF. CDR3 DNA: TGTGCCAGCAGTTATAGGGGGAGCGGGGGCTATGGCTACACCTTC.